These 30 T cell receptor beta chains were all obtained from the same sample, sequenced in a study of blood T cell repertoires in COVID-19. The repertoire was sequenced with immunoSEQ multiplex PCR; TCRdb's copy has only in-frame clones and lacks some. The sample lists roughly 130,000 clones, about 92% occurring once. The sample consisted of peripheral blood. These receptors all come from a man in his forties or fifties with active COVID-19.

The chain is built from TRBV2 and TRBJ2-7; weak D call: TRBD1 (6 bases). V was cut by 2 bases and J by 3 bases, with 11 bases left in between. The length of the CDR3 is 14 residues. The germline CDR1 and CDR2 sequences are SNHLY and FYNNEI. Here the CDR3 reads CASSEPGHGYEQYF. CDR3 bases: TGTGCCAGCAGTGAACCGGGACATGGCTACGAGCAGTACTTC.

As DNA, the CDR3 is TGTGCCAGCAGCAGGTGGGGACAGGGGGCCAACACCGGGGAGCTGTTTTTT. Translating it yields CASSRWGQGANTGELFF. The chain recombines TRBV7-8 with TRBJ2-2, with 12 bases matching TRBD1. Germline lookup yields CDR1 SGHVS and CDR2 FQNEAQ. The CDR3 is 17 residues long. The junction had 6 bases not matched to a gene; V was cut back by 5 bases and J by 2 bases. Supplemented by reference TRBV7-8 and TRBJ2-2, the full variable domain reads GAGVSQSPRYKVAKRGQDVALRCDPISGHVSLFWYQQALGQGPEFLTYFQNEAQLDKSGLPSDRFFAERPEGSVSTLKIQRTQQEDSAVYLCASSRWGQGANTGELFFGEGSRLTVL.

The genes are TRBV5-4 and TRBJ2-2; 7 positions match TRBD2. The ends lost 3 bases at V and 5 bases at J; junction bases unmatched: 10. The CDR3 runs 16 residues. Germline CDR1 and CDR2: SGHNT and YYREEE (reference sequence). CDR3 region: CASSWVGGRQTGELFF. The CDR3 nucleotides are TGTGCCAGCAGCTGGGTGGGCGGGAGACAAACCGGGGAGCTGTTTTTT.

This chain links TRBV5-1 with TRBJ2-2, with a possible D match to TRBD1 (6 bases). The ends were cut back, 4 bases at V and 3 bases at J, with 16 bases in the middle. Germline-derived CDR1 and CDR2 are SGHRS and YFSETQ. This CDR3 spans 16 amino acids. CDR3 nucleotide sequence: TGCGCCAGCAGCCCCACCCGGGACACCCACACCGGGGAGCTGTTTTTT. It yields the protein CASSPTRDTHTGELFF.

The sample holds many counts of this clone. V and J are TRBV5-8 and TRBJ1-2; D is perhaps TRBD1 (6 bases). Germline V gene sequence: CDR1 SGHTS, CDR2 YDEGEE. V was clipped by 3 bases and J by 5 bases, with 11 bases between them. The CDR3 has 13 residues. This CDR3 reads CASSSGQRYGYTF. The DNA for the CDR3 is TGTGCCAGCAGCTCCGGACAGAGATATGGCTACACCTTC.

The chain uses TRBV19 and TRBJ2-2; 7 bases match TRBD1. Germline V gene sequence: CDR1 LNHDA, CDR2 SQIVND (reference sequence). The V and J ends lost 6 bases and 4 bases, in that order; junction bases with no gene match: 8. The CDR3 spans 15 residues. CDR3 residues: CASRLTGTATGELFF. In DNA form, the CDR3 reads TGTGCCAGTAGGTTGACCGGGACAGCCACCGGGGAGCTGTTTTTT.

V and J are TRBV11-2 and TRBJ2-5; 7 nucleotides line up with TRBD2. Trimming removed 6 bases from V and 4 bases from J; junction bases left unmatched: 8. CDR1 and CDR2 (germline): SGHAT, FQNNGV. This CDR3 spans 14 amino acids. Here the CDR3 DNA reads TGTGCCAGCAGTCGGCGGGGGATACGAGAGACCCAGTACTTC. Translated, it gives CASSRRGIRETQYF.

The rearrangement joins TRBV7-7 to TRBJ2-1; 7 bases fit TRBD2. Germline CDR1 reads SSHAT; CDR2 reads FNYEAQ (reference sequence). There are 11 residues in the CDR3. V was pared by 4 bases and J by 10 bases, with 1 base of the junction left unmatched. The CDR3, as DNA: TGTGCCAGCAGCTCCGGGGGGGAGCAGTTCTTC. Protein sequence: CASSSGGEQFF.

This clone has a handful of counts. The chain carries TRBV4-1 and TRBJ1-6, with D perhaps TRBD1 (5 bases). Trimming removed 0 bases at V and 10 bases at J, with 16 bases between. The CDR3 length is 16 residues. Germline CDR1 MGHRA, CDR2 YSYEKL. The CDR3 protein is CASSQEIFGGSSPLHF. CDR3 sequence (DNA): TGCGCCAGCAGCCAAGAGATCTTCGGGGGTTCATCACCCCTCCACTTT.

The V gene is TRBV12-5, the J gene TRBJ2-2; 9 bases fit TRBD1. The CDR3 has 14 residues. The ends lost 7 bases at V and 8 bases at J; junction bases unmatched: 8. In germline, CDR1 is LGHNT, CDR2 FRNRAP. The CDR3 DNA reads TGTGCTAGTGCCCCACAGGGGGCAGGTGGGGAGCTGTTTTTT. Translating gives CASAPQGAGGELFF. Combining the CDR3 with reference TRBV12-5 and TRBJ2-2 gives the whole variable domain DARVTQTPRHKVTEMGQEVTMRCQPILGHNTVFWYRQTMMQGLELLAYFRNRAPLDDSGMPKDRFSAEMPDATLATLKIQPSEPRDSAVYFCASAPQGAGGELFFGEGSRLTVL.

The V and J genes are TRBV11-2 and TRBJ1-3; 8 nucleotides match TRBD1. Germline V lookup: CDR1 SGHAT, CDR2 FQNNGV. Trimming removed 0 bases from V and 4 bases from J; junction bases left unmatched: 8. This CDR3 contains 17 residues. The CDR3 protein is CASSLDQGAFSGNTIYF. CDR3 DNA: TGTGCCAGCAGCTTAGATCAGGGGGCCTTCTCCGGAAACACCATATATTTT.

This clone was detected a few times. Other DNA sequences within the sample encode an identical CDR3. V usage is TRBV5-6 and J usage is TRBJ1-6; 8 bases map to TRBD1. This CDR3 has 15 residues. Trimming removed 0 bases from V and 6 bases from J; junction bases left unmatched: 2. The germline V gene has CDR1 SGHDT and CDR2 YYEEEE. The CDR3, as DNA: TGTGCCAGCAGCTTGGGACAGGGGACTAATTCACCCCTCCACTTT. Residues: CASSLGQGTNSPLHF.

This chain links TRBV18 with TRBJ1-1; 7 bases are a match to TRBD1. J lost 5 bases, V lost 5 bases, and 5 bases had no gene match. Per the germline V gene, CDR1 is KGHSH and CDR2 is LQKENI. The CDR3 consists of 13 residues. Written as DNA, the CDR3 is TGTGCCAGCTCAGAGTTACAGGGGACTGAAGCTTTCTTT. Its translation: CASSELQGTEAFF.

The chain carries TRBV27 and TRBJ1-3, with D hard to call. Germline V gives CDR1 MNHEY, CDR2 SMNVEV (reference sequence). Between the trimmed V and J ends, which lost 3 bases and 0 bases, there was a span of 12 bases. This CDR3 spans 16 amino acids. The DNA for the CDR3 is TGTGCCAGCAGTTTGTCCCAGCGGAACTCTGGAAACACCATATATTTT. It translates to CASSLSQRNSGNTIYF.

This clone occurred once. The V gene is TRBV6-2 or TRBV6-3, the J gene TRBJ2-1; D is perhaps TRBD1 (5 bases). The CDR3 contains 14 residues. From germline, CDR1 is MNHEY and CDR2 SVGEGT. Trimming shortened V by 1 base and J by 6 bases, and 10 bases separated the two germline ends. The CDR3 spells CASSYLTGSNEQFF. Here the CDR3 DNA reads TGTGCCAGCAGTTACTTAACAGGTTCCAATGAGCAGTTCTTC.

The chain is built from TRBV27 and TRBJ2-1, with D possibly matching TRBD1 (8 bases). The CDR3 covers 18 residues. Trimming removed 4 bases at V and 9 bases at J, with 28 bases between. Per germline, CDR1 MNHEY and CDR2 SMNVEV (reference sequence). The CDR3 bases are TGTGCCAGCAGTTACCTGGGACAGGCGATCGGCCCGGGGGGTGAGCAGTTCTTC. It encodes CASSYLGQAIGPGGEQFF.

The chain couples TRBV9 to TRBJ2-5, with unresolved D. From germline, CDR1 is SGDLS and CDR2 YYNGEE. The CDR3 runs 15 residues. V lost 3 bases and J 5 bases, leaving 17 bases between the germline ends. The CDR3 bases are TGTGCCAGCAGCGAAGTACCCAACTTTATGGAGACCCAGTACTTC. It codes for CASSEVPNFMETQYF.

This sequence joins TRBV14 and TRBJ2-1, with D possibly matching TRBD1 (6 bases). The V end was cut by 4 bases, the J end by 8 bases, with 9 bases between. CDR1 and CDR2 from the germline V gene are SGHDN and FVKESK. This CDR3 has 12 residues. The chain's CDR3 is CASSRTGYEQFF. The CDR3 DNA follows: TGTGCCAGCAGCCGTACAGGGTATGAGCAGTTCTTC. The full variable domain, its missing parts supplied by reference TRBV14 and TRBJ2-1, is EAGVTQFPSHSVIEKGQTVTLRCDPISGHDNLYWYRRVMGKEIKFLLHFVKESKQDESGMPNNRFLAERTGGTYSTLKVQPAELEDSGVYFCASSRTGYEQFFGPGTRLTVL.

The rearrangement joins TRBV5-8 to TRBJ1-5; D not resolved. The V end was cut by 4 bases, the J end by 0 bases, with 11 bases between. The CDR3 extends over 15 amino acids. Germline V gene lookup returns CDR1 SGHTS and CDR2 YDEGEE. CDR3: CASSTGLDSNQPQHF. CDR3 sequence (DNA): TGTGCCAGCAGCACCGGACTGGATAGCAATCAGCCCCAGCATTTT.

The chain links TRBV10-2 to TRBJ2-3; 7 bases fit TRBD2. The CDR3 spans 16 residues. After removal of 3 bases from V and 0 bases from J, the junction contained 6 bases not matched to a gene. From germline, CDR1 is WSHSY and CDR2 SAAADI. The CDR3 reads CASSDPGGTSTDTQYF. CDR3 coding DNA: TGCGCCAGCAGTGATCCCGGGGGGACTAGCACAGATACGCAGTATTTT.

The chain joins TRBV3-1 (or the pseudogene TRBV3-2) to TRBJ2-2; D ambiguous. V lost 4 bases and J 1 base, leaving 19 bases between the germline ends. This CDR3 comprises 18 residues. The V gene's germline CDR1 is LGHDT and CDR2 YNNKEL (reference sequence). The CDR3 bases are TGTGCCAGCAGCCTCTCCCGGGTCGAATCCCGGAACACCGGGGAGCTGTTTTTT. Amino acid sequence: CASSLSRVESRNTGELFF.

This rearrangement joins TRBV10-2 to TRBJ1-1, with D maybe TRBD1 (5 bases). V was clipped by 5 bases and J by 8 bases, with 15 bases between them. The CDR3 has 13 amino acids. Germline V gives CDR1 WSHSY, CDR2 SAAADI. In DNA form, the CDR3 reads TGCGCCAGCAGTCGCGACAGCCTGACCGAAGCTTTCTTT. This gives the protein CASSRDSLTEAFF.

The chain recombines TRBV6-5 with TRBJ2-1; 9 bases align to TRBD2. CDR1 and CDR2 from the germline V gene are MNHEY and SVGAGI. Unmatched junction bases numbered 13, after V lost 11 bases and J lost 8 bases. The CDR3 has 14 residues. The chain's CDR3 is CASYSGTSIYEQFF. CDR3 nucleotide sequence: TGTGCCTCTTACTCCGGGACTAGCATCTATGAGCAGTTCTTC.

This clone came up once. The chain couples TRBV6-5 to TRBJ2-1; 9 nucleotides line up with TRBD2. From germline, CDR1 is MNHEY and CDR2 SVGAGI. The CDR3 sequence is 13 residues long. V lost 6 bases to trimming and J lost 7 bases; unmatched junction nucleotides: 4. CDR3 DNA: TGTGCCAGCAGGGGCGGGGGGGAAAATGAGCAGTTCTTC. Encoded protein: CASRGGGENEQFF.

V gene TRBV9 combines with J gene TRBJ2-1; no reliable D call. The germline gives CDR1 SGDLS, CDR2 YYNGEE. The V and J ends lost 0 bases and 0 bases respectively, with 7 bases between them. CDR3 size: 15 residues. CDR3 loop: CASSVDQNSYNEQFF. CDR3 bases: TGTGCCAGCAGCGTAGACCAGAACTCCTACAATGAGCAGTTCTTC.

V and J are TRBV18 and TRBJ2-4; D unclear. Germline V gene lookup returns CDR1 KGHSH and CDR2 LQKENI. V was clipped by 0 bases and J by 9 bases, with 9 bases between them. The CDR3 extends over 13 amino acids. For the CDR3, the DNA is TGTGCCAGCTCACCACCTAGCATTACCATTCAGTACTTC. Amino acid sequence: CASSPPSITIQYF.

The V call is TRBV6-5, the J call TRBJ1-1; TRBD1 aligns across 7 bases. Losses at the gene ends were 0 bases for V and 6 bases for J; bases not matched to a gene: 7. The CDR3 runs 15 residues. Germline CDR1 and CDR2: MNHEY and SVGAGI. CDR3 loop: CASSYSRQGRAEAFF. DNA of the CDR3: TGTGCCAGCAGTTACTCTAGACAGGGCCGCGCTGAAGCTTTCTTT.

The chain links TRBV3-1 (or the pseudogene TRBV3-2) to TRBJ2-3; TRBD1 might be the D (5 bases). Germline CDR1 is LGHDT and CDR2 is YNNKEL (reference sequence). The CDR3 is made up of 15 amino acids. Trimming took 1 base from V and 6 from J, leaving 14 bases between them. CDR3 DNA sequence: TGTGCCAGCAGCCAAGTTGGCAGGGCCGGGGATACGCAGTATTTT. Translation: CASSQVGRAGDTQYF.

This sequence joins TRBV13 and TRBJ2-1; TRBD2 aligns across 13 bases. The V gene end was trimmed by 5 bases and the J gene end by 2 bases; junction bases not matched to a gene: 6. CDR1 and CDR2 (germline): PRHDT, FYEKMQ (reference sequence). The CDR3 is 17 residues long. The CDR3 protein is CASSPPGLAGTYNEQFF. CDR3 nucleotide sequence: TGTGCCAGCAGCCCCCCGGGACTAGCGGGGACCTACAATGAGCAGTTCTTC.

The chain joins TRBV2 to TRBJ1-5, with D unresolved. This CDR3 contains 15 residues. CDR1 and CDR2 from the germline V gene are SNHLY and FYNNEI. The germline V and J ends were trimmed by 7 bases and 3 bases, with 16 bases remaining between them. In DNA form, the CDR3 reads TGTGCCAGCACTGTCGTTCGGGAATCCAATCAGCCCCAGCATTTT. Amino acids: CASTVVRESNQPQHF.